The 6 T cell receptor beta chains presented below share a single source sample, sequenced in a study of blood T cell repertoires in COVID-19. Assay used: immunoSEQ multiplex PCR; TCRdb lists only in-frame clones, some missing. Of more than 100,000 clones in the sample, roughly 80% were seen once. The sequenced sample was PBMCs or T cells enriched from blood (not recorded which). Source of these receptors: a man aged 40-55 years with acute COVID-19.

This chain uses TRBV5-1 with TRBJ2-2; TRBD2 matches at 12 bases. The CDR3 runs 16 residues. From germline, CDR1 is SGHRS and CDR2 YFSETQ. V dropped 0 bases and J dropped 4; count of bases not matched to a gene: 1. The CDR3 DNA is TGCGCCAGCAGCTTGGGACTAGCGGGAGTCACCGGGGAGCTGTTTTTT. Translation gives CASSLGLAGVTGELFF.

V gene TRBV28 combines with J gene TRBJ1-1; tentative D call: TRBD1 (6 bases). The CDR3 is made up of 11 amino acids. Germline CDR1 MDHEN, CDR2 SYDVKM. Trimming pared 6 bases from V and 11 bases from J, leaving 13 bases between. The CDR3 is CASSLQGGAFF. Written as DNA, the CDR3 is TGTGCCAGCAGCTTACAGGGAGGCGCTTTCTTT. The whole variable domain, remainder taken from reference TRBV28 and TRBJ1-1, is DVKVTQSSRYLVKRTGEKVFLECVQDMDHENMFWYRQDPGLGLRLIYFSYDVKMKEKGDIPEGYSVSREKKERFSLILESASTNQTSMYLCASSLQGGAFFGQGTRLTVV.

The chain is built from TRBV18 and TRBJ2-3; D unclear. CDR3 length equals 14 residues. V was clipped by 2 bases and J by 1 base, with 7 bases between them. From germline, CDR1 is KGHSH and CDR2 LQKENI. CDR3 region: CASSPSLGTDTQYF. As DNA, the CDR3 is TGTGCCAGCTCACCATCCCTCGGCACAGATACGCAGTATTTT. The complete variable domain, with remaining parts taken from reference TRBV18 and TRBJ2-3, reads NAGVMQNPRHLVRRRGQEARLRCSPMKGHSHVYWYRQLPEEGLKFMVYLQKENIIDESGMPKERFSAEFPKEGPSILRIQQVVRGDSAAYFCASSPSLGTDTQYFGPGTRLTVL.

V and J are TRBV9 and TRBJ2-7, with 9 bases identical to TRBD1. Per germline, CDR1 SGDLS and CDR2 YYNGEE. The CDR3 length is 15 residues. The V and J ends lost 4 bases and 4 bases, in that order; junction bases with no gene match: 9. The CDR3 sequence is CASSPSGTGFYEQYF. In DNA form, the CDR3 reads TGTGCCAGCAGCCCCTCCGGGACAGGGTTTTACGAGCAGTACTTC. The full variable domain, rest sourced from reference TRBV9 and TRBJ2-7, is DSGVTQTPKHLITATGQRVTLRCSPRSGDLSVYWYQQSLDQGLQFLIQYYNGEERAKGNILERFSAQQFPDLHSELNLSSLELGDSALYFCASSPSGTGFYEQYFGPGTRLTVT.

The CDR3 DNA reads as TGTGCCAGTAGTATTCAGGGCTCTGGGGCCAACGTCCTGACTTTC. The encoded protein is CASSIQGSGANVLTF. The chain is built from TRBV19 and TRBJ2-6; tentatively, D is TRBD1 (5 bases). Germline loops: CDR1 LNHDA, CDR2 SQIVND (reference sequence). The CDR3 is 15 amino acids. Between the trimmed V and J ends, which lost 3 bases and 0 bases, there was a span of 6 bases.

To note about this clone: Other DNA sequences within the sample encode an identical CDR3. The chain uses TRBV9 and TRBJ1-1; 10 nucleotides align to TRBD1. From germline, CDR1 is SGDLS and CDR2 YYNGEE. This CDR3 comprises 14 residues. Germline trimming cut 2 bases from V and 4 bases from J; bases unmatched to any gene: 2. As DNA, the CDR3 is TGTGCCAGCAGCGTTAGGACAGGGGGCACTGAAGCTTTCTTT. This sequence encodes CASSVRTGGTEAFF.